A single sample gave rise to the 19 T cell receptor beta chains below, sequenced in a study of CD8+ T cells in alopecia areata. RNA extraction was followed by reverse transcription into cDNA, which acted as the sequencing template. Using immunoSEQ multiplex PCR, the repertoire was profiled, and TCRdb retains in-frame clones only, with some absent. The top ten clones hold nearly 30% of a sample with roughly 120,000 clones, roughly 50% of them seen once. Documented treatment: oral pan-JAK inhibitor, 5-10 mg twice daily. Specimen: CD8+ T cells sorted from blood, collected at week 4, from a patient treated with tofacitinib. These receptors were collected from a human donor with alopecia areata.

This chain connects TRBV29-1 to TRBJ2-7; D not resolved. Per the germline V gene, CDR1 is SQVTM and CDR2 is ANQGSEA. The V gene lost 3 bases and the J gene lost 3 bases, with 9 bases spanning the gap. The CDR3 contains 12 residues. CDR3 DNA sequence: TGCAGCGTTGAGTTCGAGAGCTACGAGCAGTACTTC. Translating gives CSVEFESYEQYF.

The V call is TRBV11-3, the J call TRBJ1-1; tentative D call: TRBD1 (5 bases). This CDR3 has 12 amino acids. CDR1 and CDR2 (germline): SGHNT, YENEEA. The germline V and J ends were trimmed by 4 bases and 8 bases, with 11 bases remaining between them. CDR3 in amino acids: CASSSPWGEAFF. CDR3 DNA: TGTGCCAGCAGCTCCCCTTGGGGGGAAGCTTTCTTT.

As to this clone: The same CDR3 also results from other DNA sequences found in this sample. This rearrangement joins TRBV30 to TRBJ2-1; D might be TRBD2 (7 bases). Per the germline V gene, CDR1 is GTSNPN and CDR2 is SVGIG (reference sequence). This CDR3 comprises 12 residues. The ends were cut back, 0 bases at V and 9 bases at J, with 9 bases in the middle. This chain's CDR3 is CAWSVGGAEQFF. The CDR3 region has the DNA TGTGCCTGGAGTGTAGGGGGGGCTGAGCAGTTCTTC.

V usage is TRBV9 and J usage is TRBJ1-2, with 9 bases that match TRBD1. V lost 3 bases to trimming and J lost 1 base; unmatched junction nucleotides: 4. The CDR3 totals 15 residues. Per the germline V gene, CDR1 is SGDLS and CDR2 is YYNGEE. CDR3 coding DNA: TGTGCCAGCAGCGCCCGGACAGGGGATAACTATGGCTACACCTTC. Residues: CASSARTGDNYGYTF. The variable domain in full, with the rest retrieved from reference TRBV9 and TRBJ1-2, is DSGVTQTPKHLITATGQRVTLRCSPRSGDLSVYWYQQSLDQGLQFLIQYYNGEERAKGNILERFSAQQFPDLHSELNLSSLELGDSALYFCASSARTGDNYGYTFGSGTRLTVV.

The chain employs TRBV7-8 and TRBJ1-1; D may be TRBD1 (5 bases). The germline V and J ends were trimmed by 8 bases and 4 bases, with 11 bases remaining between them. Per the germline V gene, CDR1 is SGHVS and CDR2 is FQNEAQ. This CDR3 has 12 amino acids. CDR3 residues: CASASGGTEAFF. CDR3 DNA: TGTGCCAGCGCCTCGGGGGGCACTGAAGCTTTCTTT. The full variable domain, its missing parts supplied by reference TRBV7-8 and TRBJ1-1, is GAGVSQSPRYKVAKRGQDVALRCDPISGHVSLFWYQQALGQGPEFLTYFQNEAQLDKSGLPSDRFFAERPEGSVSTLKIQRTQQEDSAVYLCASASGGTEAFFGQGTRLTVV.

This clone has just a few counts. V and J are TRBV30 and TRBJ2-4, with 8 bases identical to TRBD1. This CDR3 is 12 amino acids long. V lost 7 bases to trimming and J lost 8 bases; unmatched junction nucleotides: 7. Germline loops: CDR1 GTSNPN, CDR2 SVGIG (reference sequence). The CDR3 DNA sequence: TGTGCCTCAACGGACAGGGCTGACATTCAGTACTTC. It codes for CASTDRADIQYF.

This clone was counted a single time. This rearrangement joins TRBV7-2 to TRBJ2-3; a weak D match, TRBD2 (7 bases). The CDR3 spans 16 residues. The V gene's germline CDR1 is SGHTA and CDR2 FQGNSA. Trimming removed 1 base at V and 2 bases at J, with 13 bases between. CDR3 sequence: CASSLGVGGPTDTQYF. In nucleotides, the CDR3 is TGTGCCAGCAGCTTAGGGGTCGGGGGGCCCACAGATACGCAGTATTTT.

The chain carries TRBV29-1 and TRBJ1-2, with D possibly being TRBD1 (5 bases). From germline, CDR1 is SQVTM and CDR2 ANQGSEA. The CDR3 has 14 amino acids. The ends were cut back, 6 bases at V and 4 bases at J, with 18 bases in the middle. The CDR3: CSVDGGGRPYGYTF. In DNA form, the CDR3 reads TGCAGCGTGGATGGGGGTGGACGACCCTATGGCTACACCTTC. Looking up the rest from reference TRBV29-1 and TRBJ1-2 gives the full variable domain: SAVISQKPSRDICQRGTSLTIQCQVDSQVTMMFWYRQQPGQSLTLIATANQGSEATYESGFVIDKFPISRPNLTFSTLTVSNMSPEDSSIYLCSVDGGGRPYGYTFGSGTRLTVV.

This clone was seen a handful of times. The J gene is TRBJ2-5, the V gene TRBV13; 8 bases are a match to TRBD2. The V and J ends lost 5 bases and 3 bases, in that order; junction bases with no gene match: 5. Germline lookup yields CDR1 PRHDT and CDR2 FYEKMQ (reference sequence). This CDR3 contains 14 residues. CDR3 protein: CASSGSTSEETQYF. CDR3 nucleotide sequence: TGTGCCAGCAGCGGATCGACTAGCGAAGAGACCCAGTACTTC.

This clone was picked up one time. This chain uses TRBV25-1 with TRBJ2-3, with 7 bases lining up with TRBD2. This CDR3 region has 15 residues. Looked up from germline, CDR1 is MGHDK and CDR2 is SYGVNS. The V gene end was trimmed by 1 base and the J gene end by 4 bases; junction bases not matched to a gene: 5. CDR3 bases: TGTGCCAGCAGTGAATTGGCGGGGGAGTCAGATACGCAGTATTTT. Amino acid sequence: CASSELAGESDTQYF.

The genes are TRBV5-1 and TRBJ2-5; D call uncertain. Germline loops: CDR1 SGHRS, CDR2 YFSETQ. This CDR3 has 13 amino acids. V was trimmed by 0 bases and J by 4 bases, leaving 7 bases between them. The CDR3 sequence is CASSLGGRETQYF. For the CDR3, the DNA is TGCGCCAGCAGCTTGGGGGGTCGAGAGACCCAGTACTTC.

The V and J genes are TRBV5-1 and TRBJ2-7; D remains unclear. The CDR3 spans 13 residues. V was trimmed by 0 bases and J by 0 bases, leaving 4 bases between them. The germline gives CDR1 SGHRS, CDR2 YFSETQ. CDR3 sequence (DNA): TGCGCCAGCAGCTTGGACACCTCCTACGAGCAGTACTTC. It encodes CASSLDTSYEQYF.

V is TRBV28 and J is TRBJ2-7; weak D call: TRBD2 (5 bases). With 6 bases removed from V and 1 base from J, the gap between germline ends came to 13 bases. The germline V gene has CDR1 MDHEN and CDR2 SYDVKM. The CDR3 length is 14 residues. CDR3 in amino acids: CASSPITRSYEQYF. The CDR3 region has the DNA TGTGCCAGCAGCCCTATAACTAGATCCTACGAGCAGTACTTC.

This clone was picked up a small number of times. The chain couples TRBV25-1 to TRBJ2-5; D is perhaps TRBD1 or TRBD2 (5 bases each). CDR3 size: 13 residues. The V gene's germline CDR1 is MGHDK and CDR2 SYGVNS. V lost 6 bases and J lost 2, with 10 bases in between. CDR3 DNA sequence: TGTGCCAGCAGGGGACCCCTGCAAGAGACCCAGTACTTC. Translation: CASRGPLQETQYF. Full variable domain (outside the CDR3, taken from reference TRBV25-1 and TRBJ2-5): EADIYQTPRYLVIGTGKKITLECSQTMGHDKMYWYQQDPGMELHLIHYSYGVNSTEKGDLSSESTVSRIRTEHFPLTLESARPSHTSQYLCASRGPLQETQYFGPGTRLLVL.

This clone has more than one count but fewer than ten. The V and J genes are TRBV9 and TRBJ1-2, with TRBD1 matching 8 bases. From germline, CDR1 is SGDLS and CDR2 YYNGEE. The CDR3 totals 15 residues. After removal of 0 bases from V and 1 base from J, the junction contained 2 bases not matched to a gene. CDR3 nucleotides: TGTGCCAGCAGCGTAGCTACAGGGGGTAACTATGGCTACACCTTC. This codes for CASSVATGGNYGYTF.

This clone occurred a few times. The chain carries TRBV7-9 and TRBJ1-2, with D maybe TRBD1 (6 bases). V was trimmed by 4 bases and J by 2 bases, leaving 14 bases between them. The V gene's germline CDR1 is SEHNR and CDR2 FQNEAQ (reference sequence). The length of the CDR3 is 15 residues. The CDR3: CASSSDEGGNYGYTF. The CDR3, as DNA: TGTGCCAGCAGCTCCGACGAGGGGGGGAACTATGGCTACACCTTC.

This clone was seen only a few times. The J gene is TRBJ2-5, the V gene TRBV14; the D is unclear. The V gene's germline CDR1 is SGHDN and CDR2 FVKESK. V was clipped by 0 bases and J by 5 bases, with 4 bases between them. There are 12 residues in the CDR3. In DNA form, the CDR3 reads TGTGCCAGCAGCCAAGAAGAGGAGACCCAGTACTTC. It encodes CASSQEEETQYF. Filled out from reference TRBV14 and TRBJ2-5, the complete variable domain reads EAGVTQFPSHSVIEKGQTVTLRCDPISGHDNLYWYRRVMGKEIKFLLHFVKESKQDESGMPNNRFLAERTGGTYSTLKVQPAELEDSGVYFCASSQEEETQYFGPGTRLLVL.

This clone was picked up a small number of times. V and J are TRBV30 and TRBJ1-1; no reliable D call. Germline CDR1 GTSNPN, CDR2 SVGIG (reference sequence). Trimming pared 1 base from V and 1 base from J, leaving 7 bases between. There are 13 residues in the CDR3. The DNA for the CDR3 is TGTGCCTGGAGTGACCTGCAGAACACTGAAGCTTTCTTT. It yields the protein CAWSDLQNTEAFF.

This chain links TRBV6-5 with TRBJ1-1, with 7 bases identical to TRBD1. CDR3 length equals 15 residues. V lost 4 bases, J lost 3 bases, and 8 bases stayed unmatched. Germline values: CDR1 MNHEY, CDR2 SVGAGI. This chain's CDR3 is CASSSSDREDTEAFF. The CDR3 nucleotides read TGTGCCAGCAGTTCAAGCGACAGGGAGGACACTGAAGCTTTCTTT.